These 2 T cell receptor beta chains came from one sample sequenced in a study of shared clonotypes between healthy human individuals. The data were produced by immunoSEQ multiplex PCR, yet TCRdb's version contains in-frame clones alone and is incomplete. The data show hundreds of thousands of clones, around 96% seen once. What was sequenced was naive CD4+ T cells sorted from blood. This sample's subset: CD45RA+ positively selected. The receptors here all came from a woman aged 25 to 39 in good health.

The chain has TRBV5-8 and TRBJ1-3; D gene ambiguous. CDR1 and CDR2 (germline): SGHTS, YDEGEE. V shed 3 bases and J shed 4 bases, with 17 bases lying between them. This CDR3 is built from 16 residues. Written as DNA, the CDR3 is TGTGCCAGCAGCTCAACCACGGGCCTTGGGGGAAACACCATATATTTT. Its protein is CASSSTTGLGGNTIYF.

The rearrangement links TRBV9 to TRBJ2-1, with 11 bases fitting TRBD2. J lost 9 bases, V lost 2 bases, and 13 bases had no gene match. The germline gives CDR1 SGDLS, CDR2 YYNGEE. The CDR3 extends over 17 amino acids. The CDR3 nucleotides are TGTGCCAGCAGCGTCCGAACTAGCGGGAGAATGCTCGGTGAGCAGTTCTTC. This sequence encodes CASSVRTSGRMLGEQFF.